Described below is a single T cell receptor beta chain sequence and its context. Trimming cost V 0 bases and J 5 bases; bases outside gene matches: 8. Germline CDR1 and CDR2: LGHNA and YNFKEQ. The CDR3 totals 17 residues. Source study methods: Estimates of nucleated cell counts were drawn from the amplification of reference gene primers. The assay was immunoSEQ multiplex PCR, and TCRdb's table has in-frame clones only and misses some. The V and J calls and clone size come from that table; D and trimming were worked out from the DNA. Of 110,000 to 150,000 clones listed, 75% to 85% are singletons. The data were obtained in a study of blood T cell repertoires in COVID-19. Background on the study: COVID-19 samples, acute and convalescent, were from the United States, Italy and Spain. T cells, B-cell-depleted T cells, or PBMCs provided the cDNA or gDNA that served as material.

The chain joins TRBV4-2 to TRBJ2-2, with 8 bases aligning to TRBD2. Sample: peripheral blood. The origin of this receptor is a man in his fifties with acute or convalescent COVID-19. In DNA, the CDR3 is TGTGCCAGCAGCCAAGATGGGCCCGGGGGGGCGACCGGGGAGCTGTTTTTT. This encodes CASSQDGPGGATGELFF.